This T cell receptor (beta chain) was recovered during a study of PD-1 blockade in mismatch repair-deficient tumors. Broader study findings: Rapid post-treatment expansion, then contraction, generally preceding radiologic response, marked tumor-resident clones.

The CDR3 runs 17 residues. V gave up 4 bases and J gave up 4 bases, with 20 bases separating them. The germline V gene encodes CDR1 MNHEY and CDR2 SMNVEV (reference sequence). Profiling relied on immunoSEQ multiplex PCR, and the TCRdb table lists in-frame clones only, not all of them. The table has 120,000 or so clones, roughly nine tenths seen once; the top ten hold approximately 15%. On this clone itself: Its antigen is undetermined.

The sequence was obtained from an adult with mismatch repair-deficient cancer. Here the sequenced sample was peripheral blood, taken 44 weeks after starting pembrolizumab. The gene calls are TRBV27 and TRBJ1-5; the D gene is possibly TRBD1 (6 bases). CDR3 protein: CASSSGSLYRANQPQHF. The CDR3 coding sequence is TGTGCCAGCAGTTCCGGCTCCCTATACAGGGCTAATCAGCCCCAGCATTTT.